These 20 T cell receptor beta chains share one sample of origin, sequenced in a study of blood T cell repertoires in COVID-19. Repertoires were generated with immunoSEQ multiplex PCR, while TCRdb's copy carries only in-frame clones and drops some. The sample yields approximately 180,000 clones, 82% seen once. Sequencing input: PBMCs or T cells enriched from blood (not recorded which). These receptors all stem from a woman aged 55-69 years with acute COVID-19.

This clone was seen once. The chain has TRBV6-2 or TRBV6-3 and TRBJ1-1, with a weak D call TRBD1 (5 bases). This CDR3 is 16 amino acids long. Germline values: CDR1 MNHEY, CDR2 SVGEGT. V gave up 0 bases and J gave up 3 bases, with 14 bases separating them. CDR3 region: CASSYSWGDRHTEAFF. Here the CDR3 DNA reads TGTGCCAGCAGTTACTCCTGGGGGGACCGACACACTGAAGCTTTCTTT.

The V call is TRBV5-1, the J call TRBJ2-7; D gene uncertain. The CDR3 runs to 11 residues. V lost 0 bases, J lost 8 bases, and 6 bases lay in between. Germline CDR1 is SGHRS and CDR2 is YFSETQ. CDR3 region: CASSLELKQYF. CDR3 DNA sequence: TGCGCCAGCAGCTTGGAACTAAAGCAGTACTTC.

In DNA, the CDR3 is TGTGCCAGCAGCGTAGGAGCGGGGGTTCCCACAGATACGCAGTATTTT. This sequence encodes CASSVGAGVPTDTQYF. The chain recombines TRBV9 with TRBJ2-3; the match to TRBD2 covers 8 bases. The CDR3 loop spans 16 amino acids. Germline CDR1 and CDR2: SGDLS and YYNGEE. Unmatched junction bases numbered 5, after V lost 0 bases and J lost 2 bases.

This chain connects TRBV12-3 or TRBV12-4 to TRBJ1-1, with 7 bases matching TRBD1. The CDR3 loop spans 13 amino acids. Unmatched junction bases numbered 5, after V lost 6 bases and J lost 4 bases. CDR3 sequence reads: CASRRTGTTEAFF. CDR3 nucleotides: TGTGCCAGCAGACGGACAGGCACCACTGAAGCTTTCTTT.

CDR3 region: CASSRGQGGNTGELFF. DNA for the CDR3: TGCGCCAGCAGCCGGGGACAGGGCGGTAACACCGGGGAGCTGTTTTTT. The genes are TRBV5-1 and TRBJ2-2; 9 nucleotides agree with TRBD1. Germline lookup yields CDR1 SGHRS and CDR2 YFSETQ. V trimming: 4 bases; J trimming: 2 bases; junction bases outside the gene matches: 6. This CDR3 is 16 amino acids long. Full variable domain (rest looked up from reference TRBV5-1 and TRBJ2-2): KAGVTQTPRYLIKTRGQQVTLSCSPISGHRSVSWYQQTPGQGLQFLFEYFSETQRNKGNFPGRFSGRQFSNSRSEMNVSTLELGDSALYLCASSRGQGGNTGELFFGEGSRLTVL.

The chain has TRBV21-1 and TRBJ2-7; the table's D call of TRBD1 was not tested on the DNA. TRBV21-1 is a recognized pseudogene. The CDR3 spans 15 residues. CDR3: CASSKGRYRGPGQYV. The CDR3 bases are TGTGCCAGCAGCAAAGGGAGGTACAGGGGCCCGGGGCAGTACGTC.

The chain combines TRBV2 with TRBJ2-3; 8 bases align to TRBD2. Per germline, CDR1 SNHLY and CDR2 FYNNEI. The CDR3 length is 15 residues. The V segment lost 4 bases and the J segment 0 bases; nucleotides outside the gene matches: 3. CDR3 in amino acids: CASSGGGFSTDTQYF. The CDR3 nucleotides are TGTGCCAGCAGTGGCGGGGGGTTTAGCACAGATACGCAGTATTTT.

This sequence joins TRBV7-9 and TRBJ2-5; D may be TRBD1 (5 bases). Germline CDR1 is SEHNR and CDR2 is FQNEAQ (reference sequence). There are 13 residues in the CDR3. The ends were cut back, 6 bases at V and 3 bases at J, with 11 bases in the middle. The CDR3 loop is CASRRGQKETQYF. As DNA, the CDR3 is TGTGCCAGCAGGAGAGGACAAAAAGAGACCCAGTACTTC.

The CDR3: CAWGVQESQPQHF. CDR3 nucleotide sequence: TGTGCCTGGGGGGTACAGGAAAGCCAGCCCCAGCATTTT. The J gene is TRBJ1-5, the V gene TRBV30; TRBD1 might be the D (5 bases). The length of the CDR3 is 13 residues. The germline gives CDR1 GTSNPN, CDR2 SVGIG (reference sequence). The V and J ends lost 5 bases and 7 bases respectively, with 15 bases between them.

The genes are TRBV6-5 and TRBJ1-5; D is unresolved. Germline V CDR1 and CDR2: MNHEY, SVGAGI. The CDR3 runs 13 residues. The V end was cut by 2 bases, the J end by 0 bases, with 2 bases between. The chain's CDR3 is CASSYLSNQPQHF. The CDR3 region has the DNA TGTGCCAGCAGTTACCTTAGCAATCAGCCCCAGCATTTT.

In this sample, this clone turned up once. J is TRBJ1-3 and V is TRBV28; D ambiguous. V lost 6 bases to trimming and J lost 4 bases, with 13 bases between them. Germline loops: CDR1 MDHEN, CDR2 SYDVKM. The CDR3 runs 14 residues. The CDR3 reads CASRPGGKGNTIYF. The CDR3 DNA follows: TGTGCCAGCAGACCGGGAGGTAAAGGAAACACCATATATTTT.

This clone was recorded only once. This chain's CDR3 is CASRRTGSVAEQYF. In DNA form, the CDR3 reads TGTGCCAGTAGAAGGACAGGGAGTGTTGCCGAGCAGTACTTC. The chain combines TRBV19 with TRBJ2-7; 8 bases match TRBD1. Germline loops: CDR1 LNHDA, CDR2 SQIVND (reference sequence). J was trimmed by 6 bases and V by 6 bases; bases with no gene match: 10. The CDR3 consists of 14 residues.

The chain uses TRBV4-1 and TRBJ1-5, with 10 bases fitting TRBD1. Trimming cost V 3 bases and J 6 bases; bases outside gene matches: 5. Germline loops: CDR1 MGHRA, CDR2 YSYEKL. The CDR3 is 15 amino acids. The CDR3 DNA reads as TGCGCCAGCAGCCATGCCGACAGGGGGCCTCAGCCCCAGCATTTT. It encodes CASSHADRGPQPQHF.

The J gene is TRBJ2-7, the V gene TRBV4-1; 8 bases align to TRBD1. This CDR3 comprises 14 residues. Germline loops: CDR1 MGHRA, CDR2 YSYEKL. V was clipped by 1 base and J by 3 bases; unmatched bases: 2. Written as DNA, the CDR3 is TGCGCCAGCAGCCAAGGAGGACAGGGCTACGAGCAGTACTTC. Translating it yields CASSQGGQGYEQYF.

The chain combines TRBV5-4 with TRBJ2-7, with 9 bases matching TRBD1. Looked up from germline, CDR1 is SGHNT and CDR2 is YYREEE (reference sequence). V trimming: 3 bases; J trimming: 5 bases; junction bases outside the gene matches: 15. CDR3 size: 17 residues. DNA for the CDR3: TGTGCCAGCAGCTCGGGATTGGGGGACAGGGCTTTGGACGAGCAGTACTTC. The encoded protein is CASSSGLGDRALDEQYF.

The chain joins TRBV9 to TRBJ2-1, with TRBD2 matching over 7 bases. Trimming cost V 0 bases and J 4 bases; bases outside gene matches: 4. Germline assignment: CDR1 SGDLS and CDR2 YYNGEE. The CDR3 sequence is 15 residues long. CDR3: CASSVEGGTYNEQFF. Here the CDR3 DNA reads TGTGCCAGCAGCGTAGAGGGAGGGACTTACAATGAGCAGTTCTTC.

This rearrangement joins TRBV6-2 or TRBV6-3 to TRBJ2-3; 13 positions match TRBD2. The length of the CDR3 is 18 residues. Trimming took 5 bases from V and 2 from J; bases not matched to a gene: 10. CDR1 MNHEY and CDR2 SVGEGT come from the germline V gene. The CDR3 DNA reads TGTGCCAGCAGTCGCGTTTCGGGACTAGCGGGGTCCACAGATACGCAGTATTTT. Its translation is CASSRVSGLAGSTDTQYF.

Ten or more counts support this clone. J is TRBJ2-7 and V is TRBV7-8; 7 nucleotides match TRBD2. After removal of 7 bases from V and 3 bases from J, the junction contained 12 bases not matched to a gene. Germline V gene data show CDR1 as SGHVS and CDR2 as FQNEAQ. The CDR3 length is 15 residues. CDR3 loop: CASTPRVWGGYEQYV. The CDR3 DNA sequence: TGTGCCAGCACCCCGCGGGTTTGGGGGGGCTACGAGCAGTACGTC.

The V and J genes are TRBV18 and TRBJ2-5; the match to TRBD1 covers 8 bases. J gave up 1 base and V 1 base, and 2 bases lay outside the gene matches. The CDR3 has 15 residues. Germline V gene sequence: CDR1 KGHSH, CDR2 LQKENI. CDR3 region: CASSPQGQVQETQYF. CDR3 DNA: TGTGCCAGCTCACCACAGGGACAGGTCCAAGAGACCCAGTACTTC.

J is TRBJ2-2 and V is TRBV12-3 or TRBV12-4; D gene ambiguous. This CDR3 is built from 12 residues. V shed 6 bases and J shed 3 bases, with 5 bases lying between them. This chain's CDR3 is CASRYYTGELFF. The CDR3 coding sequence is TGTGCCAGCAGATATTACACCGGGGAGCTGTTTTTT.